Listed here is a single T cell receptor (beta chain). TCRbeta library construction was performed incorporating unique molecular identifiers. TCRdb reanalysed the PCR reads using MiXCR and keeps one entry per CDR3 protein. The sample has about 610,000 distinct CDR3 sequences, about 10% seen once; the top ten hold about 4.3%. Trimming removed 2 bases from V and 6 bases from J, with 16 bases in between. CDR1 SGHVS and CDR2 FQNEAQ come from the germline V gene. This CDR3 is 15 amino acids long. This sample was included in a study of T-cell reconstitution after alpha-beta-depleted transplantation in children.

The source was PBMCs from the stem cell graft donor, collected from the stem cell graft. V is TRBV7-8 and J is TRBJ1-1, with a tentative D call TRBD1 (6 bases). This TCR was recovered from a human donor who donated a stem cell graft to a child with acute myeloid leukemia. This CDR3 is CASSLIGQGLAEAFF. In DNA form, the CDR3 reads TGTGCCAGCAGCTTAATTGGCCAGGGGCTCGCTGAAGCTTTCTTT.